This T cell receptor (beta chain) was recorded in a study of shared T cell receptors in the human thymus. Some clones are missing from TCRdb's copy, which holds only in-frame ones; the method was immunoSEQ multiplex PCR. The sample contains hundreds of thousands of clones, approximately 95% of which appear only once. CDR3 length equals 20 residues. In germline, CDR1 is MGHRA, CDR2 YSYEKL. The trim removed 0 bases at V and 7 bases at J, leaving 21 bases unmatched. The J gene is TRBJ2-5, the V gene TRBV4-1; 9 bases fit TRBD2. This clonotype originated in a human donor. The sample consisted of thymocytes. The CDR3 DNA reads TGCGCCAGCAGCCAAGATGGGGGGGCTAGCGGGACCAGCAGAAAGGGGACCCAGTACTTC. Translating gives CASSQDGGASGTSRKGTQYF.